The 32 T cell receptor beta chains given below trace back to one sample, sequenced in a study of PD-1 blockade in mismatch repair-deficient tumors. Sequenced by immunoSEQ multiplex PCR; TCRdb stores in-frame clones only, minus some. The data hold 13,000 to 15,000 clones, with more than 65% observed a single time. The sequencing used PBMCs, collected about 15 weeks after starting pembrolizumab. All receptors come from an adult with mismatch repair-deficient cancer.

V gene TRBV4-2 combines with J gene TRBJ1-2; D gene uncertain. Germline CDR1 reads LGHNA; CDR2 reads YNFKEQ. This CDR3 is 17 amino acids long. V was pared by 0 bases and J by 0 bases, with 14 bases between. CDR3 DNA sequence: TGTGCCAGCAGCCAAGATCTGCAGACACTAGCTAACTATGGCTACACCTTC. It yields the protein CASSQDLQTLANYGYTF.

The chain carries TRBV11-1 and TRBJ2-7; weak D call: TRBD2 (5 bases). Trimming cost V 2 bases and J 6 bases, with 17 bases left between them. Germline loops: CDR1 SGHAT, CDR2 FQDESV (reference sequence). The CDR3 covers 15 residues. For the CDR3, the DNA is TGTGCCAGCAGCTTAACCACACTTTACGAGGGCGAGCAGTACTTC. Amino acid sequence: CASSLTTLYEGEQYF.

The CDR3, as DNA: TGTGCCAGCAGCCAAGGTCCGCGGGAGAGGTCCGGGGAGCTGTTTTTT. Translation gives CASSQGPRERSGELFF. V usage is TRBV4-2 and J usage is TRBJ2-2; 7 nucleotides match TRBD2. The CDR3 runs to 16 residues. V lost 1 base, J lost 6 bases, and 8 bases stayed unmatched. Germline V lookup: CDR1 LGHNA, CDR2 YNFKEQ.

This rearrangement joins TRBV9 to TRBJ1-5; 7 bases fit TRBD1. V shed 4 bases and J 3 bases; nucleotides not matched to a gene: 7. This CDR3 contains 15 residues. CDR1 is SGDLS and CDR2 is YYNGEE in the germline V gene. CDR3: CASSYQGETNQPQHF. The CDR3 DNA follows: TGTGCCAGCAGCTACCAGGGGGAGACCAATCAGCCCCAGCATTTT.

The rearrangement joins TRBV28 to TRBJ2-7, with 9 nucleotides matching TRBD1. V lost 4 bases to trimming and J lost 4 bases; unmatched junction nucleotides: 5. CDR3 length: 14 residues. CDR1 MDHEN and CDR2 SYDVKM come from the germline V gene. CDR3 sequence: CASSSPTGGYEQYF. DNA of the CDR3: TGTGCCAGCAGTTCTCCGACAGGGGGTTACGAGCAGTACTTC.

The chain joins TRBV4-2 to TRBJ2-7; 7 bases fit TRBD1. CDR3 length equals 16 residues. Trimming removed 2 bases from V and 6 bases from J; junction bases left unmatched: 13. Germline CDR1 LGHNA, CDR2 YNFKEQ. CDR3: CASSQWTGTEVCEQYF. CDR3 DNA sequence: TGTGCCAGCAGCCAATGGACCGGGACAGAGGTCTGCGAGCAGTACTTC.

The V and J genes are TRBV7-9 and TRBJ2-7; D ambiguous. The V gene lost 3 bases and the J gene lost 0 bases, with 6 bases spanning the gap. The CDR3 runs to 13 residues. CDR1 is SEHNR, CDR2 FQNEAQ, per germline (reference sequence). This CDR3 reads CASSFIPSYEQYF. The CDR3 DNA reads TGTGCCAGCAGCTTTATCCCCTCCTACGAGCAGTACTTC. The entire variable domain, with the rest obtained from reference TRBV7-9 and TRBJ2-7, is as follows: DTGVSQNPRHKITKRGQNVTFRCDPISEHNRLYWYRQTLGQGPEFLTYFQNEAQLEKSRLLSDRFSAERPKGSFSTLEIQRTEQGDSAMYLCASSFIPSYEQYFGPGTRLTVT.

This clone appeared a single time. The chain joins TRBV5-1 to TRBJ2-3, with 9 bases aligning to TRBD2. This CDR3 has 17 residues. Trimming removed 0 bases from V and 4 bases from J; junction bases left unmatched: 9. From germline, CDR1 is SGHRS and CDR2 YFSETQ. The CDR3 nucleotides read TGCGCCAGCAGCTTGGCCCTGGCTAGCGGGATGGCAGATACGCAGTATTTT. Amino acid sequence: CASSLALASGMADTQYF.

This clone has just one count. V gene TRBV5-1 combines with J gene TRBJ2-1; 9 bases align to TRBD1. The junction had 19 bases not matched to a gene; V was cut back by 4 bases and J by 5 bases. Germline-derived CDR1 and CDR2 are SGHRS and YFSETQ. The CDR3 spans 19 residues. CDR3 region: CASSPGQGVWSGGDNEQFF. CDR3 nucleotide sequence: TGCGCCAGCAGCCCGGGACAGGGCGTTTGGAGCGGAGGGGACAATGAGCAGTTCTTC.

The V gene is TRBV11-2, the J gene TRBJ2-2, with 7 nucleotides matching TRBD1. After removal of 6 bases from V and 3 bases from J, the junction contained 7 bases not matched to a gene. Per the germline V gene, CDR1 is SGHAT and CDR2 is FQNNGV. This CDR3 contains 15 residues. CDR3 amino acids: CASRSGTVDTGELFF. In DNA form, the CDR3 reads TGTGCCAGCAGGTCCGGGACAGTCGACACCGGGGAGCTGTTTTTT.

The genes are TRBV5-1 and TRBJ2-7, with 8 bases matching TRBD1. This CDR3 is 14 amino acids long. The V gene end was trimmed by 7 bases and the J gene end by 6 bases; junction bases not matched to a gene: 12. CDR1 is SGHRS and CDR2 is YFSETQ in the germline V gene. The CDR3 sequence is CASGPLTGQGEQYF. CDR3 nucleotide sequence: TGCGCCAGCGGACCACTCACCGGACAGGGCGAGCAGTACTTC.

The chain uses TRBV5-1 and TRBJ2-1; 8 bases line up with TRBD2. Germline loops: CDR1 SGHRS, CDR2 YFSETQ. V was pared by 2 bases and J by 8 bases, with 6 bases of the junction left unmatched. CDR3 length: 14 residues. The CDR3 DNA sequence: TGCGCCAGCAGCTTAATAGCGGGAATCTATGAGCAGTTCTTC. Protein product: CASSLIAGIYEQFF.

The V gene is TRBV29-1, the J gene TRBJ2-7; D is perhaps TRBD2 (5 bases). The V gene lost 3 bases and the J gene lost 0 bases, with 21 bases spanning the gap. CDR3 size: 17 residues. From germline, CDR1 is SQVTM and CDR2 ANQGSEA. The CDR3 coding sequence is TGCAGCGTTGATGCGAGCGGACTGGGGATAGGCTCCTACGAGCAGTACTTC. This gives the protein CSVDASGLGIGSYEQYF.

The chain has TRBV5-1 and TRBJ2-7, with 8 bases identical to TRBD1. The CDR3 is made up of 15 amino acids. V gave up 5 bases and J gave up 3 bases; unmatched junction bases: 10. The V gene's germline CDR1 is SGHRS and CDR2 YFSETQ. CDR3: CASSERQGANYEQYF. The CDR3 region has the DNA TGCGCCAGCAGTGAACGGCAGGGGGCGAACTACGAGCAGTACTTC. Full variable domain (rest looked up from reference TRBV5-1 and TRBJ2-7): KAGVTQTPRYLIKTRGQQVTLSCSPISGHRSVSWYQQTPGQGLQFLFEYFSETQRNKGNFPGRFSGRQFSNSRSEMNVSTLELGDSALYLCASSERQGANYEQYFGPGTRLTVT.

The rearrangement links TRBV7-8 to TRBJ2-7, with 9 positions matching TRBD1. The CDR3 runs to 13 residues. V shed 4 bases, J shed 6 bases, and the junction held 4 bases outside the gene matches. CDR1 is SGHVS and CDR2 is FQNEAQ in the germline V gene. The CDR3 sequence is CASSSRTGAEQYF. The CDR3 bases are TGTGCCAGCAGCTCTAGGACAGGGGCCGAGCAGTACTTC.

The chain links TRBV11-2 to TRBJ2-5, with TRBD2 matching 8 bases. The CDR3 is 15 residues long. Germline V gene data show CDR1 as SGHAT and CDR2 as FQNNGV. Losses at the gene ends were 4 bases for V and 5 bases for J; bases not matched to a gene: 9. CDR3 in amino acids: CASSSIYGRGETQYF. The DNA of the CDR3 is TGTGCCAGCAGCTCTATTTACGGGAGGGGGGAGACCCAGTACTTC.

This chain connects TRBV10-1 to TRBJ2-1; tentatively, D is TRBD2 (6 bases). Trimming cost V 6 bases and J 4 bases, with 10 bases left between them. The CDR3 extends over 13 amino acids. Germline V lookup: CDR1 WNHNN, CDR2 SYGVQD (reference sequence). CDR3 sequence reads: CASSRGGYNEQFF. As DNA, the CDR3 is TGCGCCAGCAGCCGTGGAGGGTACAATGAGCAGTTCTTC.

The chain couples TRBV10-2 to TRBJ1-1; 10 bases agree with TRBD1. This CDR3 is built from 13 residues. Per the germline V gene, CDR1 is WSHSY and CDR2 is SAAADI. The V gene end was trimmed by 6 bases and the J gene end by 5 bases; junction bases not matched to a gene: 3. This CDR3 is CASRPGQGTEAFF. The CDR3, as DNA: TGCGCCAGCAGGCCGGGACAGGGGACTGAAGCTTTCTTT.

The genes are TRBV6-6 and TRBJ2-5; D might be TRBD1 (5 bases). The CDR3 contains 14 residues. V gave up 0 bases and J gave up 4 bases, with 9 bases separating them. The germline gives CDR1 MNHNY, CDR2 SVGAGI (reference sequence). The CDR3: CASSYSSRAETQYF. CDR3 in DNA: TGTGCCAGCAGTTACTCGAGCAGGGCAGAGACCCAGTACTTC.

The gene calls are TRBV27 and TRBJ2-7; 7 bases fit TRBD2. Trimming removed 10 bases from V and 4 bases from J; junction bases left unmatched: 16. Germline assignment: CDR1 MNHEY and CDR2 SMNVEV (reference sequence). The CDR3 runs to 15 residues. The CDR3 sequence is CATSSPGLPWYEQYF. For the CDR3, the DNA is TGTGCCACCAGCAGCCCGGGACTACCTTGGTACGAGCAGTACTTC.

This clone has a single count. V usage is TRBV6-6 and J usage is TRBJ1-1; D may be TRBD1 (6 bases). Germline CDR1 MNHNY, CDR2 SVGAGI (reference sequence). The CDR3 spans 16 residues. The V end was cut by 2 bases, the J end by 1 base, with 14 bases between. The CDR3 protein is CASSYLSLDRNTEAFF. The CDR3 DNA reads TGTGCCAGCAGTTACCTGTCCCTGGACAGGAACACTGAAGCTTTCTTT.

This rearrangement joins TRBV9 to TRBJ2-3, with a tentative D call TRBD1 (5 bases). V lost 0 bases and J lost 3, with 14 bases in between. The CDR3 covers 16 residues. CDR1 and CDR2 (germline): SGDLS, YYNGEE. This CDR3 reads CASSVAVRGGTDTQYF. The CDR3 DNA is TGTGCCAGCAGCGTAGCTGTTAGGGGCGGAACAGATACGCAGTATTTT.

The chain recombines TRBV19 with TRBJ1-3; D gene ambiguous. Germline CDR1 is LNHDA and CDR2 is SQIVND (reference sequence). CDR3 length equals 16 residues. Trimming pared 6 bases from V and 0 bases from J, leaving 15 bases between. The CDR3 sequence is CASRRQSGISGNTIYF. CDR3 in DNA: TGTGCCAGTAGACGGCAGTCAGGAATCTCTGGAAACACCATATATTTT.

V is TRBV5-1 and J is TRBJ1-1; 9 nucleotides agree with TRBD1. CDR3 length equals 15 residues. Per germline, CDR1 SGHRS and CDR2 YFSETQ. V shed 4 bases, J shed 5 bases, and the junction held 9 bases outside the gene matches. CDR3 coding DNA: TGCGCCAGCAGCCCTCCGGGACAGGGCCGTACTGAAGCTTTCTTT. Translated: CASSPPGQGRTEAFF. The variable domain in full, with the rest retrieved from reference TRBV5-1 and TRBJ1-1, is KAGVTQTPRYLIKTRGQQVTLSCSPISGHRSVSWYQQTPGQGLQFLFEYFSETQRNKGNFPGRFSGRQFSNSRSEMNVSTLELGDSALYLCASSPPGQGRTEAFFGQGTRLTVV.

The chain links TRBV30 to TRBJ1-1, with TRBD1 identical over 8 bases. V was pared by 7 bases and J by 3 bases, with 13 bases of the junction left unmatched. Germline V lookup: CDR1 GTSNPN, CDR2 SVGIG (reference sequence). This CDR3 region has 15 residues. The DNA for the CDR3 is TGTGCCTACGACCGTGGGACAGGCATTTACACTGAAGCTTTCTTT. Translation gives CAYDRGTGIYTEAFF.

This clone is labeled as large. The same CDR3 arises from other DNA sequences in this sample as well. The V and J genes are TRBV9 and TRBJ2-7, with TRBD2 identical over 11 bases. This CDR3 is 16 amino acids long. Germline assignment: CDR1 SGDLS and CDR2 YYNGEE. V was clipped by 2 bases and J by 4 bases; unmatched bases: 8. CDR3 protein: CASSVLPTSGSYEQYF. In DNA form, the CDR3 reads TGTGCCAGCAGCGTTCTCCCCACTAGCGGGAGTTACGAGCAGTACTTC.

The chain uses TRBV9 and TRBJ1-4; 7 positions agree with TRBD1. The CDR3 sequence is 15 residues long. Germline CDR1 reads SGDLS; CDR2 reads YYNGEE. Trimming at V came to 4 bases and at J to 7 bases, leaving 10 bases not matched to a gene. The CDR3 reads CASSTQGGGGEKLFF. CDR3 nucleotide sequence: TGTGCCAGCAGCACCCAGGGGGGAGGTGGTGAAAAACTGTTTTTT.

This chain joins TRBV29-1 and TRBJ1-2; 9 bases are shared with TRBD1. V shed 7 bases and J 0 bases; nucleotides not matched to a gene: 3. The CDR3 spans 13 residues. Germline values: CDR1 SQVTM, CDR2 ANQGSEA. CDR3 loop: CSAGTGPNYGYTF. CDR3 coding DNA: TGCAGCGCCGGGACAGGGCCTAACTATGGCTACACCTTC. Variable domain in full (rest from reference TRBV29-1 and TRBJ1-2): SAVISQKPSRDICQRGTSLTIQCQVDSQVTMMFWYRQQPGQSLTLIATANQGSEATYESGFVIDKFPISRPNLTFSTLTVSNMSPEDSSIYLCSAGTGPNYGYTFGSGTRLTVV.

The CDR3 region is CASGGRTRNSYNEQFF. The CDR3, as DNA: TGTGCCAGCGGGGGGCGGACTAGGAACTCCTACAATGAGCAGTTCTTC. J is TRBJ2-1 and V is TRBV21-1; the tabulated D call, TRBD2, remains unverified against the DNA. TRBV21-1 is deemed a pseudogene. This CDR3 is built from 16 residues.

The chain uses TRBV28 and TRBJ1-1; 7 bases agree with TRBD1. CDR1 and CDR2 (germline): MDHEN, SYDVKM. V lost 6 bases, J lost 1 base, and 11 bases stayed unmatched. This CDR3 spans 16 amino acids. The CDR3 loop reads CASRPHRGKGNTEAFF. CDR3 in DNA: TGTGCCAGCAGGCCCCACAGGGGCAAGGGGAACACTGAAGCTTTCTTT.

J is TRBJ1-2 and V is TRBV28; possible D gene TRBD1, 5 bases. Germline V gene sequence: CDR1 MDHEN, CDR2 SYDVKM. CDR3 length equals 17 residues. V lost 7 bases to trimming and J lost 0 bases, with 21 bases between them. CDR3 amino acids: CASIFGSGGKSNYGYTF. The CDR3 DNA follows: TGTGCCAGCATCTTCGGGTCGGGGGGGAAGTCTAACTATGGCTACACCTTC.

The genes are TRBV7-9 and TRBJ2-2, with 9 bases fitting TRBD2. Germline V gives CDR1 SEHNR, CDR2 FQNEAQ (reference sequence). V dropped 3 bases and J dropped 12; count of bases not matched to a gene: 2. The CDR3 runs 12 residues. The CDR3 sequence: CASSLGTSQLFF. CDR3 DNA sequence: TGTGCCAGCAGCTTGGGGACTAGCCAGCTGTTTTTT.